These 25 T cell receptor beta chains originate from one sample sequenced in a study of technical replicates of blood from a handful of donors. Repertoires were generated with immunoSEQ multiplex PCR, while TCRdb's copy carries only in-frame clones and drops some. Here the sample spans 85,000 to 100,000 clones, nearly 97% being singletons. Sequenced: T cells isolated from PBMCs. All receptors come from a human donor in good health.

Here the CDR3 reads CASSPFRGKIYQPQHF. The CDR3 nucleotides read TGTGCCAGTAGCCCCTTCAGGGGAAAAATATATCAGCCCCAGCATTTT. V gene TRBV19 combines with J gene TRBJ1-5, with D possibly being TRBD1 (6 bases). This CDR3 has 16 residues. V was trimmed by 6 bases and J by 5 bases, leaving 20 bases between them. The germline gives CDR1 LNHDA, CDR2 SQIVND (reference sequence).

The rearrangement uses TRBV7-9 and TRBJ1-1, with D uncertain. Germline V CDR1 and CDR2: SEHNR, FQNEAQ (reference sequence). With 0 bases removed from V and 2 bases from J, the gap between germline ends came to 10 bases. This CDR3 is 15 amino acids long. The CDR3 spells CASSLAHAGNTEAFF. CDR3 nucleotides: TGTGCCAGCAGCTTAGCGCACGCAGGTAACACTGAAGCTTTCTTT.

This clone has just one count. The chain links TRBV4-2 to TRBJ2-5; 8 bases are a match to TRBD2. The CDR3 is made up of 16 amino acids. V gave up 1 base and J gave up 4 bases; unmatched junction bases: 8. Germline loops: CDR1 LGHNA, CDR2 YNFKEQ. DNA of the CDR3: TGTGCCAGCAGCCAAGTCTTGGGACGGGAGGGAGAGACCCAGTACTTC. It encodes CASSQVLGREGETQYF.

This clone has just one count. The V call is TRBV4-1, the J call TRBJ1-2; D is undetermined. The CDR3 totals 15 residues. Trimming removed 4 bases at V and 1 base at J, with 13 bases between. Per the germline V gene, CDR1 is MGHRA and CDR2 is YSYEKL. This chain's CDR3 is CASSPPAAFNYGYTF. The CDR3 nucleotides are TGCGCCAGCAGCCCACCAGCGGCTTTTAACTATGGCTACACCTTC.

V and J are TRBV30 and TRBJ1-1; no clear D gene. Trimming took 3 bases from V and 4 from J, leaving 12 bases between them. The CDR3 covers 13 residues. CDR1 is GTSNPN, CDR2 SVGIG, per germline (reference sequence). This chain's CDR3 is CAWRIGGSTEAFF. The CDR3 DNA is TGTGCCTGGAGAATAGGCGGGAGCACTGAAGCTTTCTTT.

The chain uses TRBV10-1 and TRBJ2-7, with 12 bases lining up with TRBD2. Germline lookup yields CDR1 WNHNN and CDR2 SYGVQD (reference sequence). This CDR3 comprises 15 residues. V was clipped by 0 bases and J by 4 bases; unmatched bases: 1. CDR3 protein: CASSESTSGSYEQYF. CDR3 bases: TGCGCCAGCAGTGAGTCGACTAGCGGGAGTTACGAGCAGTACTTC.

The chain combines TRBV7-7 with TRBJ2-5; D gene unclear. This CDR3 region has 15 residues. CDR1 is SSHAT and CDR2 is FNYEAQ in the germline V gene (reference sequence). Trimming stripped 1 base from V and 2 bases from J, with 11 bases between. CDR3 DNA: TGTGCCAGCAGCTTAGGCCGTCTAACTCAAGAGACCCAGTACTTC. Its translation: CASSLGRLTQETQYF.

CDR3 sequence reads: CASSLAQGYQETQYF. The CDR3 DNA follows: TGTGCCAGCAGCTTAGCACAGGGGTACCAAGAGACCCAGTACTTC. V and J are TRBV7-9 and TRBJ2-5, with 7 bases fitting TRBD1. Trimming took 0 bases from V and 0 from J; bases not matched to a gene: 1. From germline, CDR1 is SEHNR and CDR2 FQNEAQ (reference sequence). The CDR3 is 15 amino acids.

The chain couples TRBV6-5 to TRBJ2-7; D perhaps matches TRBD1 (5 bases). Trimming removed 0 bases from V and 0 bases from J, with 6 bases in between. CDR1 and CDR2 (germline): MNHEY, SVGAGI. The CDR3 has 14 residues. The CDR3: CASSYSGLSYEQYF. In DNA form, the CDR3 reads TGTGCCAGCAGTTACTCGGGGCTCTCCTACGAGCAGTACTTC.

This chain links TRBV28 with TRBJ2-1; TRBD2 matches at 10 bases. V was pared by 3 bases and J by 6 bases, with 5 bases of the junction left unmatched. The CDR3 spans 15 residues. Germline CDR1 MDHEN, CDR2 SYDVKM. CDR3 nucleotides: TGTGCCAGCAGTTTCCTAGCGGGAGTTTCCAATGAGCAGTTCTTC. Translating it yields CASSFLAGVSNEQFF.

The genes are TRBV5-1 and TRBJ2-3; 7 positions agree with TRBD2. The CDR3 covers 16 residues. The germline gives CDR1 SGHRS, CDR2 YFSETQ. The J segment lost 6 bases and the V segment lost 2 bases, leaving 12 bases of the junction unmatched. Here the CDR3 DNA reads TGCGCCAGCAGCTTCCGGGCGGGAGCGGGAACTGATACGCAGTATTTT. It encodes CASSFRAGAGTDTQYF. Full variable domain (missing parts from reference TRBV5-1 and TRBJ2-3): KAGVTQTPRYLIKTRGQQVTLSCSPISGHRSVSWYQQTPGQGLQFLFEYFSETQRNKGNFPGRFSGRQFSNSRSEMNVSTLELGDSALYLCASSFRAGAGTDTQYFGPGTRLTVL.

V usage is TRBV5-4 and J usage is TRBJ2-7; D may be TRBD2 (5 bases). The CDR3 is 15 residues long. V was cut by 0 bases and J by 3 bases, with 13 bases left in between. Germline V lookup: CDR1 SGHNT, CDR2 YYREEE (reference sequence). CDR3: CASSLAEDLHYEQYF. Here the CDR3 DNA reads TGTGCCAGCAGCTTGGCCGAGGACTTACACTACGAGCAGTACTTC.

V and J are TRBV30 and TRBJ2-7; D possibly corresponds to TRBD2 (6 bases). This CDR3 has 13 residues. From germline, CDR1 is GTSNPN and CDR2 SVGIG (reference sequence). V lost 3 bases, J lost 1 base, and 10 bases lay in between. Here the CDR3 DNA reads TGTGCCTGGAGCCTTGCGGGGTCCTACGAGCAGTACTTC. This encodes CAWSLAGSYEQYF.

V usage is TRBV14 and J usage is TRBJ2-5, with D hard to call. The V gene lost 8 bases and the J gene lost 2 bases, with 9 bases spanning the gap. The CDR3 spans 12 residues. CDR1 and CDR2 from the germline V gene are SGHDN and FVKESK. This CDR3 is CASGDGQETQYF. CDR3 coding DNA: TGTGCCAGCGGAGATGGGCAAGAGACCCAGTACTTC.

J is TRBJ2-1 and V is TRBV5-4, with D uncertain. CDR3 size: 16 residues. Trimming stripped 0 bases from V and 0 bases from J, with 10 bases between. Looked up from germline, CDR1 is SGHNT and CDR2 is YYREEE (reference sequence). CDR3 sequence reads: CASSLARQSSYNEQFF. CDR3 sequence (DNA): TGTGCCAGCAGCTTGGCCCGACAAAGCTCCTACAATGAGCAGTTCTTC.

V gene TRBV5-6 combines with J gene TRBJ2-3, with D uncertain. The CDR3 covers 13 residues. The ends were cut back, 4 bases at V and 0 bases at J, with 6 bases in the middle. CDR1 SGHDT and CDR2 YYEEEE come from the germline V gene. The CDR3, as DNA: TGTGCCAGCAGCCTATCTAGCACAGATACGCAGTATTTT. It specifies CASSLSSTDTQYF.

V gene TRBV4-2 combines with J gene TRBJ2-3, with TRBD2 identical over 9 bases. The CDR3 loop spans 16 amino acids. V dropped 7 bases and J dropped 4; count of bases not matched to a gene: 12. Germline CDR1 is LGHNA and CDR2 is YNFKEQ. The CDR3 spells CASTPGAVAGADTQYF. The CDR3, as DNA: TGTGCCAGCACCCCGGGGGCAGTAGCGGGAGCAGATACGCAGTATTTT.

The chain couples TRBV28 to TRBJ2-7; D is undetermined. Germline CDR1 and CDR2: MDHEN and SYDVKM. This CDR3 contains 11 residues. V was pared by 6 bases and J by 8 bases, with 11 bases between. The CDR3 coding sequence is TGTGCCAGCAGCCTCCACGCTAAGCAGTACTTC. This translates into CASSLHAKQYF.

V is TRBV15 and J is TRBJ2-2; 14 nucleotides align to TRBD2. The CDR3 contains 22 residues. Looked up from germline, CDR1 is LNHNV and CDR2 is YYDKDF (reference sequence). With V trimmed by 5 bases and J by 0 bases, 17 bases remained unmatched. CDR3 region: CATSGRDGRLAGGPPNTGELFF. As DNA, the CDR3 is TGTGCCACCAGCGGACGGGACGGACGACTAGCGGGAGGGCCCCCGAACACCGGGGAGCTGTTTTTT.

This chain links TRBV28 with TRBJ1-1; no clear D gene. Trimming pared 8 bases from V and 1 base from J, leaving 14 bases between. The CDR3 is 14 residues long. Germline V gives CDR1 MDHEN, CDR2 SYDVKM. The CDR3 nucleotides are TGTGCCAGCGGTTCTGGGCGTCAGAACACTGAAGCTTTCTTT. Translation: CASGSGRQNTEAFF.

The CDR3 reads CSARLAGAYEQYF. CDR3 in DNA: TGCAGCGCCCGACTAGCGGGAGCCTACGAGCAGTACTTC. This chain joins TRBV29-1 and TRBJ2-7; 12 bases agree with TRBD2. The CDR3 sequence is 13 residues long. CDR1 and CDR2 from the germline V gene are SQVTM and ANQGSEA. V gave up 7 bases and J gave up 2 bases; unmatched junction bases: 3.

The V and J genes are TRBV7-6 and TRBJ2-7; D may be TRBD2 (5 bases). This CDR3 is built from 14 residues. Germline assignment: CDR1 SGHVS and CDR2 FNYEAQ. V dropped 2 bases and J dropped 6 bases, with 14 bases sitting between them. In DNA, the CDR3 is TGTGCCAGCAGCTTAAGGGCGGAAGCGGCCGAGCAGTACTTC. This codes for CASSLRAEAAEQYF.

This chain joins TRBV5-6 and TRBJ2-2, with 13 positions matching TRBD2. This CDR3 spans 18 amino acids. CDR1 is SGHDT and CDR2 is YYEEEE in the germline V gene. J was trimmed by 0 bases and V by 4 bases; bases with no gene match: 6. The CDR3 sequence is CASSTRLAGGPNTGELFF. CDR3 DNA: TGTGCCAGCAGCACACGACTAGCGGGGGGTCCGAACACCGGGGAGCTGTTTTTT. The variable domain in full, completed from reference TRBV5-6 and TRBJ2-2, reads DAGVTQSPTHLIKTRGQQVTLRCSPKSGHDTVSWYQQALGQGPQFIFQYYEEEERQRGNFPDRFSGHQFPNYSSELNVNALLLGDSALYLCASSTRLAGGPNTGELFFGEGSRLTVL.

Only one count was recorded for this clone. V and J are TRBV21-1 and TRBJ2-1; the table's D gene call, TRBD1, was not cross checked with the DNA. TRBV21-1 counts as a pseudogene. This CDR3 is 17 amino acids long. The CDR3 coding sequence is TGTGCCAGCAGCAAAAGGTCAATAGGACAGACCTACAATGAGCAGTTCTTC. Translation: CASSKRSIGQTYNEQFF.

The chain employs TRBV5-5 and TRBJ2-1; 9 bases are a match to TRBD1. Germline trimming cut 4 bases from V and 2 bases from J; bases unmatched to any gene: 7. The CDR3 contains 16 residues. CDR1 SGHKS and CDR2 YYEKEE come from the germline V gene (reference sequence). The CDR3 bases are TGTGCCAGCAGCCCAGAACAGGGGGCCACCTACAATGAGCAGTTCTTC. This gives the protein CASSPEQGATYNEQFF.